The sequence of this T cell receptor beta chain was determined in a study of blood T cell repertoires in COVID-19. Study as a whole: In each case, the material was cDNA or gDNA derived from T cells, B-cell-depleted T cells, or PBMCs.

Seattle cases were enrolled at active infection and followed longitudinally. In the original processing: Cell counts per sample came from amplifying reference gene primers. Clones were sequenced by immunoSEQ multiplex PCR, and TCRdb holds only the in-frame ones, with some missing. V and J calls and clone size come straight from that table; D and trimming were deduced from the DNA. Here the sample spans 25,000 to 30,000 clones, 93% being singletons. Losses at the gene ends were 6 bases for V and 4 bases for J; bases not matched to a gene: 11. The CDR3 has 15 amino acids. From germline, CDR1 is WSHSY and CDR2 SAAADI.

Sequencing was done on a sample of peripheral blood. The chain carries TRBV10-2 and TRBJ1-1; 7 bases align to TRBD1. This sequence originates from a woman aged 65 to 85 with COVID-19, enrolled during active disease. The CDR3 loop reads CASRDIQGKITEAFF. DNA for the CDR3: TGCGCCAGCAGGGATATACAGGGGAAGATCACTGAAGCTTTCTTT.